This T cell receptor beta chain is drawn from a study of T-cell reconstitution after alpha-beta-depleted transplantation in children. The germline gives CDR1 LNHNV, CDR2 YYDKDF (reference sequence). V was cut by 2 bases and J by 4 bases, with 17 bases left in between. CDR3 size: 16 residues. Unique molecular identifiers featured in how the TCRbeta library was prepared. From the PCR reads, TCRdb called clonotypes with MiXCR, one entry per CDR3 protein. The table records tens of thousands of distinct CDR3 sequences, roughly half of them present only once. This clonotype was seen more than once but under ten times. The antigen is unknown. Study outcomes and limitations: The origin of high day-60 TCRbeta diversity in some patients lay in surviving recipient T cells and thymic progenitors.

The rearrangement links TRBV15 to TRBJ1-2, with D possibly being TRBD1 (5 bases). Here the sequenced sample was peripheral blood, taken before TCRalphabeta/CD19-depleted stem cell transplant. The sequence derives from a boy younger than two with SCID, due to receive a stem cell transplant. CDR3 loop: CATSRIPQDISYGYTF. DNA of the CDR3: TGTGCCACCAGCAGAATCCCACAGGACATCTCCTATGGCTACACCTTC.